The sequence of this T cell receptor beta chain was determined in a study of T cells in Graves' hyperthyroidism and ophthalmopathy. Whole-study findings and limits: Most clonotypes expanded in thyroid above 0.001 were likewise present in blood.

This CDR3 spans 15 amino acids. CDR1 and CDR2 from the germline V gene are SGHNT and YENEEA. V was cut by 0 bases and J by 6 bases, with 14 bases left in between. As regards this clonotype: Its antigen is unknown.

Amplification targeted TCR beta CDR3 regions from RNA transcripts. First-round RT-PCR of the TCR CDR3 relied on the HTBI primer set. TCRdb processed the multiplex PCR reads anew with MiXCR; each CDR3 protein has one entry. The sample holds hundreds of thousands of distinct CDR3 sequences, approximately 24% seen once. In making diagnoses, clinical symptoms, serum thyroxine and TRAb, thyroid ultrasound and orbital computed tomography were all used. The PBMCs had their origin in around 10 ml of fresh peripheral blood. This receptor was obtained from a woman aged 30 to 39 with Graves' ophthalmopathy. The specimen sequenced was blood. The V and J genes are TRBV11-3 and TRBJ1-2, with no clear D. The DNA for the CDR3 is TGTGCCAGCAGCTTAGAACGGGCCCGGGTAGATGGCTACACCTTC. Protein: CASSLERARVDGYTF.